Below, 25 T cell receptor beta chains from the same sample are listed, as sequenced in a study of OX40 agonist ivuxolimab in advanced cancers. Assay used: immunoSEQ multiplex PCR; TCRdb lists only in-frame clones, some missing. The profile covers tens of thousands of clones, with 85% to 90% appearing a single time and approximately 4% taken by the ten largest. The source material was CD4+ or CD8+ T cells sorted from blood, sampled in a trial of the OX40 agonist ivuxolimab. The source is an adult with an advanced solid tumor such as melanoma, head and neck, liver or kidney cancer.

About this clone itself: The junction and the germline gene differ at one end; a read error may be behind it. V gene TRBV14 combines with J gene TRBJ1-1; D ambiguous. Germline V gives CDR1 SGHDN, CDR2 FVKESK. CDR3 size: 13 residues. CDR3 loop: CASSLLVNIEAFF. For the CDR3, the DNA is TGTGCCAGCAGCCTCTTAGTGAACATTGAAGCTTTCTTT. Drawing the rest from reference TRBV14 and TRBJ1-1, the complete variable domain is EAGVTQFPSHSVIEKGQTVTLRCDPISGHDNLYWYRRVMGKEIKFLLHFVKESKQDESGMPNNRFLAERTGGTYSTLKVQPAELEDSGVYFCASSLLVNIEAFFGQGTRLTVV.

The rearrangement joins TRBV7-3 to TRBJ2-2; tentatively, D is TRBD2 (6 bases). Germline lookup yields CDR1 SGHTA and CDR2 FQGTGA. The CDR3 sequence is 13 residues long. V was cut by 7 bases and J by 5 bases, with 11 bases left in between. The CDR3 nucleotides are TGTGCCAGCACGAGAGGGAGGACCGGGGAGCTGTTTTTT. The encoded protein is CASTRGRTGELFF.

This clone was picked up a small number of times. The genes are TRBV28 and TRBJ1-2; D might be TRBD1 (6 bases). With 11 bases removed from V and 6 bases from J, the gap between germline ends came to 22 bases. Germline V gene lookup returns CDR1 MDHEN and CDR2 SYDVKM. This CDR3 has 14 residues. The CDR3 DNA sequence: TGTGCCGCCCGGGGGCAGAGACTTGTTCATGGCTACACCTTC. Protein product: CAARGQRLVHGYTF.

The V and J genes are TRBV18 and TRBJ1-6; TRBD1 is a possible D gene (5 bases). Germline V gives CDR1 KGHSH, CDR2 LQKENI. V was trimmed by 4 bases and J by 3 bases, leaving 7 bases between them. The CDR3 spans 14 residues. The CDR3 reads CASSQGDYNSPLHF. The CDR3 nucleotides are TGTGCCAGCTCACAAGGGGACTATAATTCACCCCTCCACTTT.

The chain uses TRBV6-6 and TRBJ1-2; D unclear. There are 12 residues in the CDR3. Trimming left V 5 bases short and J 5 bases short, with 9 bases between. Germline CDR1 is MNHNY and CDR2 is SVGAGI (reference sequence). The CDR3: CASSRRDYGYTF. Written as DNA, the CDR3 is TGTGCCAGCAGTCGACGGGATTATGGCTACACCTTC.

The sample holds one count of this clone. This CDR3 reads CASSPRGNTEAFF. The CDR3 DNA follows: TGTGCCAGCAGCCCTAGGGGGAACACTGAAGCTTTCTTT. The gene calls are TRBV11-3 and TRBJ1-1, with D tentatively TRBD1 (5 bases). Germline CDR1 SGHNT, CDR2 YENEEA. V lost 5 bases and J 1 base, leaving 8 bases between the germline ends. The CDR3 length is 13 residues.

J is TRBJ2-1 and V is TRBV2; a weak D match, TRBD1 (6 bases). This CDR3 contains 16 residues. V shed 6 bases and J shed 9 bases, with 24 bases lying between them. The germline gives CDR1 SNHLY, CDR2 FYNNEI. The CDR3 nucleotides read TGTGCCAGCAGCGATGACAGTGGGGTCAGGGGATCTGAGCAGTTCTTC. Protein product: CASSDDSGVRGSEQFF.

This chain links TRBV4-3 with TRBJ2-7; TRBD1 aligns across 7 bases. Germline V gene lookup returns CDR1 LGHNA and CDR2 YSLEER. The CDR3 runs to 16 residues. The junction had 7 bases not matched to a gene; V was cut back by 2 bases and J by 0 bases. The CDR3 here is CASSQNARQGSYEQYF. The CDR3 DNA follows: TGCGCCAGCAGCCAAAACGCACGACAGGGCTCCTACGAGCAGTACTTC.

The gene calls are TRBV4-1 and TRBJ1-2; possibly TRBD1 for D (6 bases). The CDR3 covers 16 residues. Germline assignment: CDR1 MGHRA and CDR2 YSYEKL. Trimming pared 2 bases from V and 4 bases from J, leaving 17 bases between. CDR3 region: CASSQLRQVPVYGYTF. The DNA of the CDR3 is TGCGCCAGCAGCCAACTTCGACAGGTCCCCGTCTATGGCTACACCTTC.

The rearrangement uses TRBV9 and TRBJ1-3; D is possibly TRBD1 (5 bases). Germline CDR1 is SGDLS and CDR2 is YYNGEE. The V end lost 4 bases, the J end lost 1 base, and 18 bases lay between the germline ends. CDR3 length: 17 residues. In nucleotides, the CDR3 is TGTGCCAGCAGCTCCTTGCCGGGGGACCCATCTGGAAACACCATATATTTT. Translated, it gives CASSSLPGDPSGNTIYF.

This sequence joins TRBV6-5 and TRBJ2-3; maybe TRBD2 (6 bases). This CDR3 is built from 15 residues. Germline values: CDR1 MNHEY, CDR2 SVGAGI. Trimming removed 4 bases from V and 1 base from J, with 12 bases in between. In DNA form, the CDR3 reads TGTGCCAGCAGTTCCTGGACTAAAGGCACAGATACGCAGTATTTT. Protein product: CASSSWTKGTDTQYF.

Only one count was recorded for this clone. V gene TRBV5-1 combines with J gene TRBJ2-7, with TRBD1 identical over 7 bases. CDR3 size: 14 residues. J lost 2 bases, V lost 4 bases, and 6 bases had no gene match. CDR1 is SGHRS, CDR2 YFSETQ, per germline. The CDR3: CASSREGAAYEQYF. The CDR3 DNA reads as TGCGCCAGCAGCCGAGAGGGGGCAGCCTACGAGCAGTACTTC.

In its sample, this clone was seen once. The chain recombines TRBV27 with TRBJ1-2, with D hard to call. The CDR3 consists of 16 residues. From germline, CDR1 is MNHEY and CDR2 SMNVEV (reference sequence). V lost 2 bases and J lost 0, with 13 bases in between. The CDR3 bases are TGTGCCAGCAGTTTAAAATCGGGAAGCACTAACTATGGCTACACCTTC. Protein product: CASSLKSGSTNYGYTF.

This clone was picked up one time. This chain joins TRBV19 and TRBJ1-5; D is unresolved. Between the trimmed V and J ends, which lost 3 bases and 5 bases, there was a span of 5 bases. The CDR3 has 12 amino acids. Looked up from germline, CDR1 is LNHDA and CDR2 is SQIVND (reference sequence). CDR3 residues: CASSIRYQPQHF. In DNA, the CDR3 is TGTGCCAGTAGTATTAGATATCAGCCCCAGCATTTT.

V and J are TRBV6-5 and TRBJ1-2; no firm D call. The CDR3 has 13 amino acids. Per the germline V gene, CDR1 is MNHEY and CDR2 is SVGAGI. V was pared by 5 bases and J by 5 bases, with 12 bases between. The CDR3 protein is CASSGQLGYGYTF. The CDR3 nucleotides are TGTGCCAGCAGTGGCCAGCTAGGGTATGGCTACACCTTC.

The chain couples TRBV7-2 to TRBJ1-4; D not resolved. V was clipped by 1 base and J by 7 bases, with 7 bases between them. The CDR3 length is 13 residues. Germline CDR1 and CDR2: SGHTA and FQGNSA. The CDR3 sequence is CASSLVRTEKLFF. CDR3 in DNA: TGTGCCAGCAGCTTAGTCAGGACTGAAAAACTGTTTTTT.

The J gene is TRBJ1-1, the V gene TRBV27; D possibly corresponds to TRBD1 (6 bases). Deletions cut 1 base from V and 1 base from J, with 22 bases between. Germline CDR1 and CDR2: MNHEY and SMNVEV (reference sequence). The CDR3 has 19 amino acids. CDR3: CASSLYGGRFLERNTEAFF. The CDR3 nucleotides are TGTGCCAGCAGTTTATATGGGGGGCGGTTTTTGGAAAGGAACACTGAAGCTTTCTTT.

This clone appeared a few times. J is TRBJ1-5 and V is TRBV9; D is possibly TRBD1 (5 bases). V shed 3 bases and J shed 2 bases, with 12 bases lying between them. The CDR3 totals 15 residues. Germline V gene data show CDR1 as SGDLS and CDR2 as YYNGEE. CDR3 in amino acids: CASSAGHGGNQPQHF. The CDR3 DNA reads TGTGCCAGCAGCGCAGGGCATGGGGGCAATCAGCCCCAGCATTTT.

The rearrangement links TRBV9 to TRBJ1-1; 8 bases match TRBD1. CDR3 size: 14 residues. J lost 7 bases, V lost 4 bases, and 9 bases had no gene match. Germline lookup yields CDR1 SGDLS and CDR2 YYNGEE. The CDR3 spells CASSTRGRGDEAFF. Here the CDR3 DNA reads TGTGCCAGCAGCACCAGGGGGCGCGGGGATGAAGCTTTCTTT.

The rearrangement uses TRBV7-3 and TRBJ2-2, with TRBD2 as a possible D gene (5 bases). CDR1 is SGHTA, CDR2 FQGTGA, per germline. Trimming cost V 9 bases and J 6 bases, with 14 bases left between them. This CDR3 is built from 13 residues. The CDR3 nucleotides read TGTGCCAGTTCCCGCGAGAGGGCCGGGGAGCTGTTTTTT. Residues: CASSRERAGELFF.

The CDR3 loop reads CASSLEGVMNTEAFF. DNA for the CDR3: TGTGCCAGCAGCTTAGAAGGGGTTATGAACACTGAAGCTTTCTTT. The genes are TRBV7-2 and TRBJ1-1; perhaps TRBD1 as D (5 bases). The V end lost 1 base, the J end lost 0 bases, and 9 bases lay between the germline ends. This CDR3 is 15 amino acids long. From germline, CDR1 is SGHTA and CDR2 FQGNSA.

CDR3 coding DNA: TGTGCCAGCAGTTTCGGGACAGAGACCTACGAGCAGTACTTC. It translates to CASSFGTETYEQYF. V gene TRBV6-6 combines with J gene TRBJ2-7; 7 bases agree with TRBD1. In germline, CDR1 is MNHNY, CDR2 SVGAGI (reference sequence). The CDR3 contains 14 residues. The V segment lost 4 bases and the J segment 2 bases; nucleotides outside the gene matches: 5.

The genes are TRBV5-1 and TRBJ2-2, with TRBD2 matching over 10 bases. This CDR3 has 16 residues. The germline CDR1 and CDR2 sequences are SGHRS and YFSETQ. Trimming cost V 1 base and J 4 bases; bases outside gene matches: 4. CDR3 protein: CASSLRSGGATGELFF. CDR3 DNA: TGCGCCAGCAGCTTGCGAAGCGGGGGGGCCACCGGGGAGCTGTTTTTT.

The chain employs TRBV5-1 and TRBJ1-1; D possibly corresponds to TRBD1 (5 bases). Trimming cost V 6 bases and J 4 bases, with 16 bases left between them. This CDR3 comprises 14 residues. From germline, CDR1 is SGHRS and CDR2 YFSETQ. CDR3 loop: CASIEGAMSTEAFF. The DNA of the CDR3 is TGCGCCAGCATCGAAGGGGCGATGTCCACTGAAGCTTTCTTT.

The chain uses TRBV19 and TRBJ2-7; unclear D gene. This CDR3 has 15 residues. The V and J ends lost 1 base and 4 bases respectively, with 14 bases between them. The V gene's germline CDR1 is LNHDA and CDR2 SQIVND (reference sequence). CDR3 loop: CASSIGLAASYEQYF. The DNA for the CDR3 is TGTGCCAGTAGTATAGGCCTCGCCGCTTCTTACGAGCAGTACTTC.